This T cell receptor beta chain stems from a study of T cell responses to AZD1222 COVID-19 vaccine. The germline V gene encodes CDR1 MNHNS and CDR2 SASEGT. V lost 1 base and J 2 bases, leaving 10 bases between the germline ends. There are 15 residues in the CDR3. Sequencing used immunoSEQ multiplex PCR; TCRdb keeps in-frame clones, though not all of them. The table lists tens of thousands of clones, just over 90% of them singletons. The J gene is TRBJ2-3, the V gene TRBV6-1, with D uncertain. The specimen was peripheral blood, collected on day 0 of AZD1222 vaccination. The TCR was taken from an adult in good health. DNA of the CDR3: TGTGCCAGCAGTGAAGGTGTCGGCACCACAGATACGCAGTATTTT. It codes for CASSEGVGTTDTQYF.